This is a list of T cell receptor beta chains from one sample in a study of response to subunit inactivated influenza vaccine. TCRdb independently ran MiXCR on the RT-PCR reads; one entry per CDR3 protein. The top ten hold 10% to 15% of the sample, which has around 490,000 distinct CDR3 sequences, 7.6% seen once. Sequencing was performed on PBMCs from blood, taken less than 25 months after vaccination. The receptors shown here come from a man aged 45 to 75 who received an inactivated influenza vaccine. CDR3s include the opening cysteine and the closing phenylalanine or tryptophan. The order of the fields is D gene, V gene, clone size, J gene, CDR3 protein, CDR3 DNA. A D gene is named only where the DNA matches it firmly. A row's size may be missing; if present it is once, few, many or a size class.

D gene: .
V gene: TRBV12-3/TRBV12-4
clone size: many
J gene: TRBJ1-1
CDR3 protein: CASRMGEEAFF
CDR3 DNA: TGTGCCAGCAGAATGGGAGAAGAAGCTTTCTTT

D gene: .
V gene: TRBV5-5
clone size: few
J gene: TRBJ1-1
CDR3 protein: CASSAGVGGRYTEAFF
CDR3 DNA: TGTGCCAGCAGCGCCGGAGTAGGTGGGAGGTACACTGAAGCTTTCTTT

D gene: .
V gene: TRBV20-1
clone size: few
J gene: TRBJ2-3
CDR3 protein: CSCERAPSTDTQYF
CDR3 DNA: TGCAGTTGCGAGCGGGCCCCTAGCACAGATACGCAGTATTTT

D gene: TRBD1
V gene: TRBV7-2
clone size: .
J gene: TRBJ1-4
CDR3 protein: CASSLSRGNEKLFF
CDR3 DNA: TGTGCCAGCAGCTTAAGCAGGGGGAATGAAAAACTGTTTTTT

D gene: TRBD2
V gene: TRBV5-1
clone size: few
J gene: TRBJ2-1
CDR3 protein: CASSLESSGSLRFF
CDR3 DNA: TGCGCCAGCAGCTTAGAAAGTAGCGGGAGTCTTCGGTTCTTC

D gene: TRBD1
V gene: TRBV7-8
clone size: few
J gene: TRBJ1-5
CDR3 protein: CASSPGGQGVSNQPQHF
CDR3 DNA: TGTGCCAGCAGCCCAGGGGGGCAGGGGGTGAGCAATCAGCCCCAGCATTTT

D gene: .
V gene: TRBV20-1
clone size: many
J gene: TRBJ1-2
CDR3 protein: CSARPQGDGYTF
CDR3 DNA: TGCAGTGCTAGACCACAGGGTGATGGCTACACCTTC

D gene: .
V gene: TRBV28
clone size: .
J gene: TRBJ2-3
CDR3 protein: CASSLAGLHTDTQYF
CDR3 DNA: TGTGCCAGCAGTTTGGCAGGGTTGCACACAGATACGCAGTATTTT

D gene: TRBD2
V gene: TRBV7-9
clone size: .
J gene: TRBJ2-1
CDR3 protein: CASSPSGDYNEQFF
CDR3 DNA: TGTGCCAGCAGCCCGAGCGGGGACTACAATGAGCAGTTCTTC

D gene: .
V gene: TRBV7-2
clone size: few
J gene: TRBJ2-2
CDR3 protein: CASSLGRGPNTGELFF
CDR3 DNA: TGTGCCAGCAGCTTAGGTCGGGGACCGAACACCGGGGAGCTGTTTTTT

D gene: TRBD2
V gene: TRBV2
clone size: few
J gene: TRBJ2-7
CDR3 protein: CASSEELADNYEQYF
CDR3 DNA: TGTGCCAGCAGTGAAGAACTAGCGGATAACTACGAGCAGTACTTC

D gene: .
V gene: TRBV7-2
clone size: .
J gene: TRBJ2-7
CDR3 protein: CASSLAGTSSYEQYF
CDR3 DNA: TGTGCCAGCAGCTTAGCCGGGACCTCCTCCTACGAGCAGTACTTC

D gene: TRBD1
V gene: TRBV11-2
clone size: .
J gene: TRBJ2-3
CDR3 protein: CASTDWGQGGTDTQYF
CDR3 DNA: TGTGCCAGCACCGACTGGGGACAGGGTGGAACAGATACGCAGTATTTT

D gene: .
V gene: TRBV7-2
clone size: few
J gene: TRBJ2-3
CDR3 protein: CANSGLGEDTQYF
CDR3 DNA: TGTGCCAACAGTGGGTTGGGGGAAGATACGCAGTATTTT

D gene: .
V gene: TRBV12-3/TRBV12-4
clone size: many
J gene: TRBJ2-2
CDR3 protein: CASSFGGGEVTGELFF
CDR3 DNA: TGTGCCAGCAGTTTTGGGGGCGGTGAGGTTACCGGGGAGCTGTTTTTT

D gene: .
V gene: TRBV12-3/TRBV12-4
clone size: many
J gene: TRBJ1-2
CDR3 protein: CASSLGISATYGYTF
CDR3 DNA: TGTGCCAGCAGTTTAGGAATATCAGCCACCTATGGCTACACCTTC

D gene: .
V gene: TRBV18
clone size: .
J gene: TRBJ2-7
CDR3 protein: CASSPGGTGGSSKDF
CDR3 DNA: TGTGCCAGCTCACCAGGGGGGACGGGCGGTTCGAGCAAGGACTTC

D gene: .
V gene: TRBV11-1
clone size: .
J gene: TRBJ1-4
CDR3 protein: CASSADPAGHVVKLFF
CDR3 DNA: TGTGCCAGCAGCGCCGACCCAGCGGGACATGTAGTCAAACTGTTTTTT

D gene: TRBD2
V gene: TRBV28
clone size: few
J gene: TRBJ2-7
CDR3 protein: CASSLESSGWSYEQYF
CDR3 DNA: TGTGCCAGCAGTTTAGAGAGTAGCGGGTGGTCCTACGAGCAGTACTTC

D gene: TRBD2
V gene: TRBV25-1
clone size: .
J gene: TRBJ2-7
CDR3 protein: CASSESPVAGAHYEQYF
CDR3 DNA: TGTGCCAGCAGTGAATCGCCGGTAGCGGGGGCTCATTACGAGCAGTACTTC

D gene: .
V gene: TRBV28
clone size: many
J gene: TRBJ2-1
CDR3 protein: CASSLRAGVYNEQFF
CDR3 DNA: TGTGCCAGCAGTTTAAGGGCAGGGGTCTACAATGAGCAGTTCTTC

D gene: TRBD2
V gene: TRBV10-3
clone size: .
J gene: TRBJ2-7
CDR3 protein: CAISGRSSGSSYEQYF
CDR3 DNA: TGTGCCATCAGTGGTCGATCTAGCGGGAGCTCCTACGAGCAGTACTTC

D gene: TRBD1
V gene: TRBV7-8
clone size: many
J gene: TRBJ2-3
CDR3 protein: CASSSGTGLSDTQYF
CDR3 DNA: TGTGCCAGCAGCTCGGGGACAGGGCTTTCGGATACGCAGTATTTT

D gene: TRBD2
V gene: TRBV3-1
clone size: .
J gene: TRBJ2-1
CDR3 protein: CASRSSGIYNEQFF
CDR3 DNA: TGTGCCAGCAGGTCTAGCGGGATCTACAATGAGCAGTTCTTC

D gene: .
V gene: TRBV4-3
clone size: .
J gene: TRBJ2-2
CDR3 protein: CASSQALRDPLTGELFF
CDR3 DNA: TGCGCCAGCAGCCAAGCACTCCGGGACCCCCTCACCGGGGAGCTGTTTTTT

D gene: .
V gene: TRBV2
clone size: .
J gene: TRBJ1-4
CDR3 protein: CASSWTGKLFF
CDR3 DNA: TGTGCCAGCAGTTGGACTGGAAAACTGTTTTTT

D gene: .
V gene: TRBV4-1
clone size: .
J gene: TRBJ2-2
CDR3 protein: CASSQDSVTTGELFF
CDR3 DNA: TGCGCCAGCAGCCAAGACAGCGTGACCACCGGGGAGCTGTTTTTT

D gene: .
V gene: TRBV11-2
clone size: many
J gene: TRBJ1-6
CDR3 protein: CASSLASGSSNSPLHF
CDR3 DNA: TGTGCCAGCAGCTTAGCCTCCGGGTCCTCGAATTCACCCCTCCACTTT

D gene: TRBD2
V gene: TRBV5-1
clone size: many
J gene: TRBJ2-3
CDR3 protein: CASSLSGASTDTQYF
CDR3 DNA: TGCGCCAGCAGCCTTAGCGGGGCCAGCACAGATACGCAGTATTTT

D gene: .
V gene: TRBV20-1
clone size: few
J gene: TRBJ2-7
CDR3 protein: CSATTGGRMYEQYF
CDR3 DNA: TGCAGTGCTACCACAGGTGGACGAATGTACGAGCAGTACTTC

D gene: .
V gene: TRBV7-3
clone size: many
J gene: TRBJ1-6
CDR3 protein: CASSLNSRTYNSPLHF
CDR3 DNA: TGTGCCAGCAGCTTAAACAGCCGGACCTATAATTCACCCCTCCACTTT

D gene: TRBD1
V gene: TRBV3-1
clone size: .
J gene: TRBJ2-5
CDR3 protein: CASSHRGSQETQYF
CDR3 DNA: TGTGCCAGCAGCCACAGGGGGAGCCAAGAGACCCAGTACTTC

D gene: TRBD2
V gene: TRBV20-1
clone size: many
J gene: TRBJ2-1
CDR3 protein: CSAGGLAGTHNEQFF
CDR3 DNA: TGCAGTGCTGGCGGACTAGCGGGAACACACAATGAGCAGTTCTTC

D gene: TRBD1
V gene: TRBV20-1
clone size: .
J gene: TRBJ1-5
CDR3 protein: CSARSGQGVGQPQHF
CDR3 DNA: TGCAGTGCTAGATCAGGACAGGGCGTGGGTCAGCCCCAGCATTTT

D gene: .
V gene: TRBV9
clone size: .
J gene: TRBJ2-2
CDR3 protein: CASSVRDNANTGELFF
CDR3 DNA: TGTGCCAGCAGCGTTCGGGACAACGCGAACACCGGGGAGCTGTTTTTT

D gene: TRBD2
V gene: TRBV20-1
clone size: .
J gene: TRBJ2-1
CDR3 protein: CSNTAGESSYNEQFF
CDR3 DNA: TGCAGCAATACAGCGGGAGAGAGCTCCTACAATGAGCAGTTCTTC

D gene: .
V gene: TRBV20-1
clone size: few
J gene: TRBJ1-3
CDR3 protein: CSARRGGFSGNTIYF
CDR3 DNA: TGCAGTGCTAGACGGGGGGGCTTCTCTGGAAACACCATATATTTT

D gene: .
V gene: TRBV9
clone size: few
J gene: TRBJ2-5
CDR3 protein: CASSVAAQYQETQYF
CDR3 DNA: TGTGCCAGCAGCGTGGCGGCCCAGTACCAAGAGACCCAGTACTTC

D gene: .
V gene: TRBV4-3
clone size: few
J gene: TRBJ1-1
CDR3 protein: CASSPQITANTEAFF
CDR3 DNA: TGCGCCAGCAGCCCCCAAATAACGGCGAACACTGAAGCTTTCTTT

D gene: TRBD2
V gene: TRBV9
clone size: many
J gene: TRBJ2-3
CDR3 protein: CASSVAGGSGDTQYF
CDR3 DNA: TGTGCCAGCAGCGTAGCGGGAGGGAGTGGAGATACGCAGTATTTT

D gene: .
V gene: TRBV20-1
clone size: .
J gene: TRBJ1-5
CDR3 protein: CSPSTTEGQGGNQPQHF
CDR3 DNA: TGCAGTCCTAGTACTACAGAAGGGCAGGGAGGCAATCAGCCCCAGCATTTT

D gene: .
V gene: TRBV6-5
clone size: .
J gene: TRBJ1-6
CDR3 protein: CASSYLQGSSPLHF
CDR3 DNA: TGTGCCAGCAGTTACTTGCAGGGTAGTTCACCCCTCCACTTT